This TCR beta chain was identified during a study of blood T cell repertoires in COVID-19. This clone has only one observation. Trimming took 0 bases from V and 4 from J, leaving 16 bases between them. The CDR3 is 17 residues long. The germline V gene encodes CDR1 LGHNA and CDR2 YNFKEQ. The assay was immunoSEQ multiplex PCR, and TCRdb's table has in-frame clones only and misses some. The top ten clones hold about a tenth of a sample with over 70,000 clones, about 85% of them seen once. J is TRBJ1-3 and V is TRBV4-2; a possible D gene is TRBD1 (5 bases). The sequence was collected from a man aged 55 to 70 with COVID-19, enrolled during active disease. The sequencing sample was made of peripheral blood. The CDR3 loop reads CASSQETGAFWGNTIYF. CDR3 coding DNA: TGTGCCAGCAGCCAAGAAACAGGTGCCTTTTGGGGAAACACCATATATTTT.